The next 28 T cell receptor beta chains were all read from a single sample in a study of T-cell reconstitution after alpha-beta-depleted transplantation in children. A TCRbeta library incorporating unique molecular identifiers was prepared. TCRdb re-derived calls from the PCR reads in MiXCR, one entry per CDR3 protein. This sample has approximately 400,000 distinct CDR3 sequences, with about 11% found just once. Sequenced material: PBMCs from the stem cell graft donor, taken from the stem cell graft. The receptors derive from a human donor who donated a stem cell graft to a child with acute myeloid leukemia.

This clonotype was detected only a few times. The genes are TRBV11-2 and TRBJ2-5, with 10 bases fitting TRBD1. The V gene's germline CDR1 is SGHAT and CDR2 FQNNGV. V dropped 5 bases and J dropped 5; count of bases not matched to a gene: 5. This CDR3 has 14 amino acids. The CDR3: CASSPRTGGETQYF. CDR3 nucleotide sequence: TGTGCCAGCAGCCCCCGGACAGGGGGTGAGACCCAGTACTTC.

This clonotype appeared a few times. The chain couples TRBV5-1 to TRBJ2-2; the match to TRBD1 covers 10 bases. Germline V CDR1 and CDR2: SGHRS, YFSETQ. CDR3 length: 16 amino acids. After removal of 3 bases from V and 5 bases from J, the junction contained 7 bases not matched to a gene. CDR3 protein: CASSSLTGGRTGELFF. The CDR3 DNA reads TGCGCCAGCAGCTCACTGACAGGGGGCAGAACCGGGGAGCTGTTTTTT.

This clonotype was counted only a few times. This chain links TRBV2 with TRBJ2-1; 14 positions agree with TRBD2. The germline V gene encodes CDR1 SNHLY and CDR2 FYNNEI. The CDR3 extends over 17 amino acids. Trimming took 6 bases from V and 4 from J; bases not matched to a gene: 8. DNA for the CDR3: TGTGCCAGCAGGGACGGGACTAGCGGGGGAGCGTACAATGAGCAGTTCTTC. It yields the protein CASRDGTSGGAYNEQFF. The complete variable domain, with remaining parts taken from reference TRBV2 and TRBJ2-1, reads EPEVTQTPSHQVTQMGQEVILRCVPISNHLYFYWYRQILGQKVEFLVSFYNNEISEKSEIFDDQFSVERPDGSNFTLKIRSTKLEDSAMYFCASRDGTSGGAYNEQFFGPGTRLTVL.

The CDR3 region has the DNA TGTGCCAGCAGTTTGAGGGGACAGGGGATTTCGCACTATGGCTACACCTTC. It is translated as CASSLRGQGISHYGYTF. The genes are TRBV27 and TRBJ1-2; 10 bases agree with TRBD1. The CDR3 has 17 residues. V lost 3 bases and J lost 3; bases outside the gene matches: 10. Per germline, CDR1 MNHEY and CDR2 SMNVEV (reference sequence).

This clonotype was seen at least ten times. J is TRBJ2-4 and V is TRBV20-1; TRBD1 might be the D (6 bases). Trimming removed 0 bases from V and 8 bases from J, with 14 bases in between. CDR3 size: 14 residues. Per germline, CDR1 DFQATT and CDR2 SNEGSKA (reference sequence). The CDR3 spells CSAREGASMDIQYF. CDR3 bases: TGCAGTGCTAGAGAGGGGGCTAGTATGGACATTCAGTACTTC.

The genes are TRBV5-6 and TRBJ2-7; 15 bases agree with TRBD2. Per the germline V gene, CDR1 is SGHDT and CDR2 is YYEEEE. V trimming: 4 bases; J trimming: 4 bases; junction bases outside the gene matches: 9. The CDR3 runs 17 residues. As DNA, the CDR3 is TGTGCCAGCAGCGCCGGGACTAGCGGGAGGTCGTGGTACGAGCAGTACTTC. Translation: CASSAGTSGRSWYEQYF.

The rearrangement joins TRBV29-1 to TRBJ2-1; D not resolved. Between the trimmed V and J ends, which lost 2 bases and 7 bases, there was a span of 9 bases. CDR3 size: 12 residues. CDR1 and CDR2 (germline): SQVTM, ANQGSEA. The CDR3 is CSVERALNEQFF. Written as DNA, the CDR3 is TGCAGCGTTGAAAGGGCCCTAAATGAGCAGTTCTTC.

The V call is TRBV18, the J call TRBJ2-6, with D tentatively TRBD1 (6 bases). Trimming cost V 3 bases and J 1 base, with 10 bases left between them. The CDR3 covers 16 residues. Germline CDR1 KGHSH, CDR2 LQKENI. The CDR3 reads CASSPLTGSGANVLTF. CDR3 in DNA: TGTGCCAGCTCACCGCTAACAGGGTCTGGGGCCAACGTCCTGACTTTC.

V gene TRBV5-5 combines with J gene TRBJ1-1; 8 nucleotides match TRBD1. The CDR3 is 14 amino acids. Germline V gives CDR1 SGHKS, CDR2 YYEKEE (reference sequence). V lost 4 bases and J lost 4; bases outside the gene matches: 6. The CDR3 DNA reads TGTGCCAGCAGCCTATTGACAGGGGTCACTGAAGCTTTCTTT. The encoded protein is CASSLLTGVTEAFF. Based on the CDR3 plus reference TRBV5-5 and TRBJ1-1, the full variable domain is DAGVTQSPTHLIKTRGQQVTLRCSPISGHKSVSWYQQVLGQGPQFIFQYYEKEERGRGNFPDRFSARQFPNYSSELNVNALLLGDSALYLCASSLLTGVTEAFFGQGTRLTVV.

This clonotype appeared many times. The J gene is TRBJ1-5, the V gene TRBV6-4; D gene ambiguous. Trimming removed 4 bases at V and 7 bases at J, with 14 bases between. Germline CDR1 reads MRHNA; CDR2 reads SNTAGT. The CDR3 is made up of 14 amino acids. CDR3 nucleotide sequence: TGTGCCAGCAGTGTATCGTTCGAGGGCCAGCCCCAGCATTTT. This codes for CASSVSFEGQPQHF.

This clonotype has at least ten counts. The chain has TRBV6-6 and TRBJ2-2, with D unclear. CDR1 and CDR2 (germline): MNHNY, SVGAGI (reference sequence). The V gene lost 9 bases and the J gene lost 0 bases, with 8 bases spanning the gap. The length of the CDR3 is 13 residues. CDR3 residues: CASGKTNTGELFF. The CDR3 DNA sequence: TGTGCCAGTGGGAAAACGAACACCGGGGAGCTGTTTTTT.

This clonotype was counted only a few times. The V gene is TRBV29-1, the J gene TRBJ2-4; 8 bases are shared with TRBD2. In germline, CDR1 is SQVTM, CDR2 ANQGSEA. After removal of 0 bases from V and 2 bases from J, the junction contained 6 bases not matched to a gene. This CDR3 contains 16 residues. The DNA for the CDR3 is TGCAGCGTTGAAGAAGCCCCGGGAGGGTCCAAAAACATTCAGTACTTC. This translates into CSVEEAPGGSKNIQYF.

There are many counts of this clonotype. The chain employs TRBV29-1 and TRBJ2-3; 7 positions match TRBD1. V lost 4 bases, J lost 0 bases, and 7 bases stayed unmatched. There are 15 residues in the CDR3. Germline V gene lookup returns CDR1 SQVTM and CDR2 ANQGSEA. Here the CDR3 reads CSVGGVGQSTDTQYF. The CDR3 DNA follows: TGCAGCGTTGGAGGGGTGGGACAGAGCACAGATACGCAGTATTTT.

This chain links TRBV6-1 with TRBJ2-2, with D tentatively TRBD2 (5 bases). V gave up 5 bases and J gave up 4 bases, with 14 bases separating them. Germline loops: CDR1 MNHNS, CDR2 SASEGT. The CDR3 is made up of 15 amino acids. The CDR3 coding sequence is TGTGCCAGCAGTCCCGGGGTAGGGCCCACCGGGGAGCTGTTTTTT. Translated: CASSPGVGPTGELFF.

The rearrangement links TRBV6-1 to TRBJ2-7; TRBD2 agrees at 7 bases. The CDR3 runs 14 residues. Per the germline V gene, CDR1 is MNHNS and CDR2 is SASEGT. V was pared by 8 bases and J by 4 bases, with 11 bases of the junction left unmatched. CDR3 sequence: CASRPSRGDYEQYV. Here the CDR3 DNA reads TGTGCCAGCCGACCAAGCCGGGGGGATTACGAGCAGTACGTC.

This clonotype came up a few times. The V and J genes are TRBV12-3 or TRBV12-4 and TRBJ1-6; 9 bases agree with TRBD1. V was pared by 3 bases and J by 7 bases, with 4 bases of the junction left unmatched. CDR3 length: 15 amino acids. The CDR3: CASSFNGQGNSPLHF. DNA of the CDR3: TGTGCCAGCAGTTTCAATGGACAGGGGAATTCACCCCTCCACTTT.

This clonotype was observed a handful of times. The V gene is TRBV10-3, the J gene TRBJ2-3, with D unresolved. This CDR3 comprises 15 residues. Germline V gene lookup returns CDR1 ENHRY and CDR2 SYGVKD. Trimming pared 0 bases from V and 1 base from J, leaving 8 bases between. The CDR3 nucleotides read TGTGCCATCAGTGAGTCGTTAGGTGGCACAGATACGCAGTATTTT. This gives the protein CAISESLGGTDTQYF.

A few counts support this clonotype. This chain's CDR3 is CSVDIQGAREAFF. The DNA of the CDR3 is TGCAGCGTTGATATACAGGGGGCTCGAGAAGCTTTCTTT. V usage is TRBV29-1 and J usage is TRBJ1-1, with TRBD1 identical over 9 bases. This CDR3 comprises 13 residues. CDR1 is SQVTM, CDR2 ANQGSEA, per germline. The J segment lost 8 bases and the V segment lost 3 bases, leaving 7 bases of the junction unmatched.

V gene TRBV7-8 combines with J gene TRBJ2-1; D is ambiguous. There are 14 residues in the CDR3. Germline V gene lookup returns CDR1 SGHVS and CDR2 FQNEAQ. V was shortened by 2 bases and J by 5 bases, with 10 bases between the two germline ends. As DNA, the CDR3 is TGTGCCAGCAGCTTACTAGTTTGGGACAATGAGCAGTTCTTC. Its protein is CASSLLVWDNEQFF.

As DNA, the CDR3 is TGTGCCAGCAGTGAACGGCTACAGGCCAATCAGCCCCAGCATTTT. It codes for CASSERLQANQPQHF. This rearrangement joins TRBV2 to TRBJ1-5; D may be TRBD1 (5 bases). Trimming cost V 2 bases and J 3 bases, with 11 bases left between them. The CDR3 is made up of 15 amino acids. The germline V gene has CDR1 SNHLY and CDR2 FYNNEI.

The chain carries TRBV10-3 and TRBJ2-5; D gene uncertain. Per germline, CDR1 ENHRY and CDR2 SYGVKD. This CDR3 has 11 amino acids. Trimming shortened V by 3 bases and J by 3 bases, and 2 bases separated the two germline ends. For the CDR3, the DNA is TGTGCCATCAGTGACGAAGAGACCCAGTACTTC. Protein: CAISDEETQYF.

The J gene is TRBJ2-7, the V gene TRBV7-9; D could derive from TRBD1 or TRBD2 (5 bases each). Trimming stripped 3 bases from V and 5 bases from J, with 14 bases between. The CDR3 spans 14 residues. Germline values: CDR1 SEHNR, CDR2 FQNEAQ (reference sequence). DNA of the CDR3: TGTGCCAGCAGCTTCGACCTCAGAGGGGACGAGCAGTACTTC. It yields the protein CASSFDLRGDEQYF.

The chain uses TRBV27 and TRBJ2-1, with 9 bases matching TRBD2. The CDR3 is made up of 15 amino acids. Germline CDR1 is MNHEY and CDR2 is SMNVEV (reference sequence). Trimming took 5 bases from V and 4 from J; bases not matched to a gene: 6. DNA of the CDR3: TGTGCCAGCAGTGATAGCGGGAGTGATTACAATGAGCAGTTCTTC. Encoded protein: CASSDSGSDYNEQFF.

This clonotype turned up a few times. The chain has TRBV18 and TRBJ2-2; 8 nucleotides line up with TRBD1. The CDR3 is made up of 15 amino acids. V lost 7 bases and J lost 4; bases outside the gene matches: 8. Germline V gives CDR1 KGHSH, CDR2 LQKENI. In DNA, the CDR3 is TGTGCCAGCTTACCGGACAGGGCGGCCACCGGGGAGCTGTTTTTT. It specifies CASLPDRAATGELFF.

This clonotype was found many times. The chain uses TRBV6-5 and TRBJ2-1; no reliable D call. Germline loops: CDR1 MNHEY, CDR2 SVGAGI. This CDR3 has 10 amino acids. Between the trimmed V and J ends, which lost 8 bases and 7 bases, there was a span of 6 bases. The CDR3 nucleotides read TGTGCCAGCCGCCTTAATGAGCAGTTCTTC. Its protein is CASRLNEQFF.

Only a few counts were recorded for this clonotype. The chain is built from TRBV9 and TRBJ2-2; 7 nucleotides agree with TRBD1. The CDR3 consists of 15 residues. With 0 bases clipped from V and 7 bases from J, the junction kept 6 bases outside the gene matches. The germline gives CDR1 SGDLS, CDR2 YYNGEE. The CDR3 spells CASSVEGASGGELFF. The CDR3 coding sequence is TGTGCCAGCAGCGTAGAGGGGGCGTCTGGCGGGGAGCTGTTTTTT.

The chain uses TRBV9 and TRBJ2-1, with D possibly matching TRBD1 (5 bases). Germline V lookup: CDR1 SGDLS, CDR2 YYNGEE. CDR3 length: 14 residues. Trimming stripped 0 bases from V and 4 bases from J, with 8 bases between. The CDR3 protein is CASSVGTPYNEQFF. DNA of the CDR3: TGTGCCAGCAGCGTAGGGACACCGTACAATGAGCAGTTCTTC.

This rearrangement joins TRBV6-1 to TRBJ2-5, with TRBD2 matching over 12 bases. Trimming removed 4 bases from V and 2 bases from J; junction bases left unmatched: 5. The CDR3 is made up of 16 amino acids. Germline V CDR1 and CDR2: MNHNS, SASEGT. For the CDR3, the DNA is TGTGCCAGCAGTGCCCTCCTAGCGGGGGGGCAAGAGACCCAGTACTTC. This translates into CASSALLAGGQETQYF.